What follows are 27 T cell receptor beta chains derived from one specimen sequenced in a study of Graves' ophthalmopathy and Graves' hyperthyroidism. As the template, RNA transcripts were used to amplify TCR beta CDR3 regions. First-round RT-PCR used HTBI primers; second-round multiplex PCR followed. TCRdb processed the multiplex PCR reads anew with MiXCR; each CDR3 protein has one entry. The data show 360,000 or so distinct CDR3 sequences, approximately 20% seen once. The sequenced sample was peripheral blood. These receptors all come from a woman in her late teens or twenties with Graves' ophthalmopathy.

This clonotype has ten or more counts. Relative to the germline gene, one junction end is altered; a read error may explain this. The J gene is TRBJ1-1, the V gene TRBV20-1; no definite D call. The germline V gene has CDR1 DFQATT and CDR2 SNEGSKA (reference sequence). The length of the CDR3 is 10 residues. The CDR3 DNA follows: TGCAGTGCTAGAGATGGCCCGAGCCTCTTT. Its protein product is CSARDGPSLF.

In its sample, this clonotype was seen a few times. The chain uses TRBV4-3 and TRBJ2-5; D unresolved. This CDR3 contains 18 residues. With 0 bases removed from V and 1 base from J, the gap between germline ends came to 18 bases. CDR1 and CDR2 from the germline V gene are LGHNA and YSLEER. For the CDR3, the DNA is TGCGCCAGCAGCCAAGATAAAACGGGCACATGGCTCCAAGAGACCCAGTACTTC. This encodes CASSQDKTGTWLQETQYF.

Comments on this clonotype: Possible read error: a much larger clone is one base away. This sequence joins TRBV7-2 and TRBJ2-7, with D perhaps TRBD2 (6 bases). This CDR3 is 12 amino acids long. CDR1 is SGHTA, CDR2 FQGNSA, per germline. The CDR3 sequence is CAGSLREDEQYF. DNA of the CDR3: TGTGCCGGCAGCTTAAGGGAGGACGAGCAGTACTTC.

V usage is TRBV12-3 or TRBV12-4 and J usage is TRBJ2-3, with a tentative D call TRBD2 (6 bases). The V end was cut by 3 bases, the J end by 2 bases, with 12 bases between. The CDR3 loop spans 15 amino acids. The CDR3 DNA reads TGTGCCAGCAGTTTTGGGGACTTATACACAGATACGCAGTATTTT. Its translation: CASSFGDLYTDTQYF.

V and J are TRBV3-1 and TRBJ2-5; TRBD2 is a possible D gene (6 bases). Germline-derived CDR1 and CDR2 are LGHDT and YNNKEL (reference sequence). The CDR3 extends over 16 amino acids. Trimming left V 1 base short and J 2 bases short, with 14 bases between. The CDR3 sequence: CASSQGGVALQETQYF. DNA of the CDR3: TGTGCCAGCAGCCAAGGGGGGGTGGCCCTGCAAGAGACCCAGTACTTC.

In this sample, this clonotype turned up many times. The chain links TRBV7-2 to TRBJ1-1, with 9 bases that match TRBD1. J gave up 4 bases and V 1 base, and 1 base lay outside the gene matches. This CDR3 has 14 residues. The germline gives CDR1 SGHTA, CDR2 FQGNSA. CDR3 region: CASSLVGQGTEAFF. In nucleotides, the CDR3 is TGTGCCAGCAGCTTAGTGGGACAGGGCACTGAAGCTTTCTTT.

In this sample, this clonotype turned up many times. The chain employs TRBV6-2 or TRBV6-3 and TRBJ2-7; possible D gene TRBD2, 5 bases. Deletions cut 7 bases from V and 3 bases from J, with 13 bases between. CDR3 length: 13 residues. Germline CDR1 MNHEY, CDR2 SVGEGT. The chain's CDR3 is CASNGVGDYEQYF. The CDR3 nucleotides are TGTGCCAGCAATGGGGTGGGAGACTACGAGCAGTACTTC.

This clonotype was seen ten or more times. The V gene is TRBV20-1, the J gene TRBJ2-7; 7 positions match TRBD2. The CDR3 has 15 amino acids. The junction had 10 bases not matched to a gene; V was cut back by 3 bases and J by 2 bases. Germline V lookup: CDR1 DFQATT, CDR2 SNEGSKA (reference sequence). The CDR3 DNA sequence: TGCAGTGCTAGGGTTCCATTAGCGGGCACCTACGAGCAGTACTTC. Translated, it gives CSARVPLAGTYEQYF.

This clonotype was recorded at least ten times. This chain joins TRBV6-1 and TRBJ1-1; the match to TRBD1 covers 8 bases. Germline CDR1 is MNHNS and CDR2 is SASEGT. The CDR3 extends over 15 amino acids. Trimming took 5 bases from V and 3 from J; bases not matched to a gene: 8. Here the CDR3 DNA reads TGTGCCAGCAGTCCCAGGGGGCCATGGGACACTGAAGCTTTCTTT. This encodes CASSPRGPWDTEAFF.

This clonotype was recorded at least ten times. The rearrangement uses TRBV7-2 and TRBJ2-2, with D unclear. Trimming left V 1 base short and J 6 bases short, with 9 bases between. This CDR3 is 14 amino acids long. The germline V gene has CDR1 SGHTA and CDR2 FQGNSA. The CDR3 reads CASSLEGSPGELFF. CDR3 DNA: TGTGCCAGCAGCTTAGAAGGGTCCCCCGGGGAGCTGTTTTTT.

In its sample, this clonotype was seen many times. This chain links TRBV7-2 with TRBJ1-3, with D possibly matching TRBD1 (5 bases). The germline V gene encodes CDR1 SGHTA and CDR2 FQGNSA. CDR3 size: 14 residues. Trimming took off 1 base at V and 2 bases at J, with 6 bases between the two ends. The CDR3 nucleotides are TGTGCCAGCAGCTTAGAGACAGCTGGAAACACCATATATTTT. Translating it yields CASSLETAGNTIYF. Full variable domain (rest looked up from reference TRBV7-2 and TRBJ1-3): GAGVSQSPSNKVTEKGKDVELRCDPISGHTALYWYRQSLGQGLEFLIYFQGNSAPDKSGLPSDRFSAERTGGSVSTLTIQRTQQEDSAVYLCASSLETAGNTIYFGEGSWLTVV.

This clonotype was recorded at least ten times. The chain combines TRBV11-2 with TRBJ2-2, with TRBD2 matching 11 bases. CDR1 and CDR2 (germline): SGHAT, FQNNGV. The ends lost 4 bases at V and 1 base at J; junction bases unmatched: 5. The CDR3 sequence is 17 residues long. CDR3 sequence reads: CASSYKTSGGNTGELFF. The CDR3 DNA sequence: TGTGCCAGCAGCTATAAAACTAGCGGGGGGAACACCGGGGAGCTGTTTTTT. Variable domain in full (rest from reference TRBV11-2 and TRBJ2-2): EAGVAQSPRYKIIEKRQSVAFWCNPISGHATLYWYQQILGQGPKLLIQFQNNGVVDDSQLPKDRFSAERLKGVDSTLKIQPAKLEDSAVYLCASSYKTSGGNTGELFFGEGSRLTVL.

Ten or more counts support this clonotype. This chain links TRBV6-5 with TRBJ1-5, with D possibly being TRBD1 (5 bases). Germline V gene data show CDR1 as MNHEY and CDR2 as SVGAGI. The CDR3 consists of 15 residues. V was trimmed by 5 bases and J by 3 bases, leaving 14 bases between them. In DNA, the CDR3 is TGTGCCAGCAGTATCCTTGGGGCCTTCAATCAGCCCCAGCATTTT. Its protein product is CASSILGAFNQPQHF.

V and J are TRBV5-1 and TRBJ2-2; a weak D match, TRBD1 (5 bases). The CDR3 runs 15 residues. The germline V gene encodes CDR1 SGHRS and CDR2 YFSETQ. Between the trimmed V and J ends, which lost 3 bases and 5 bases, there was a span of 14 bases. This chain's CDR3 is CASSYDKGSTGELFF. CDR3 in DNA: TGCGCCAGCAGCTACGACAAGGGGTCTACCGGGGAGCTGTTTTTT.

This clonotype was seen ten or more times. The chain has TRBV4-1 and TRBJ2-7; D uncertain. The germline CDR1 and CDR2 sequences are MGHRA and YSYEKL. CDR3 length: 14 residues. V was pared by 0 bases and J by 2 bases, with 8 bases between. CDR3 nucleotide sequence: TGCGCCAGCAGCCAAGAACCGGGCACCTACGAGCAGTACTTC. This encodes CASSQEPGTYEQYF.

This clonotype was counted many times. The CDR3: CASSISGRAVKDTQYF. CDR3 nucleotides: TGTGCCAGTAGTATCAGCGGGAGGGCCGTGAAAGATACGCAGTATTTT. The chain uses TRBV19 and TRBJ2-3, with 10 bases fitting TRBD2. V dropped 3 bases and J dropped 5; count of bases not matched to a gene: 8. Germline CDR1 LNHDA, CDR2 SQIVND (reference sequence). CDR3 length: 16 residues.

This clonotype was seen ten or more times. The chain has TRBV5-1 and TRBJ2-2; no firm D call. The length of the CDR3 is 14 residues. From germline, CDR1 is SGHRS and CDR2 YFSETQ. Trimming stripped 1 base from V and 7 bases from J, with 11 bases between. The CDR3 spells CASSLTIRVGELFF. The DNA of the CDR3 is TGCGCCAGCAGCTTGACGATTAGAGTCGGGGAGCTGTTTTTT.

The chain carries TRBV24-1 and TRBJ2-5, with D perhaps given as TRBD1 or TRBD2 (5 bases each). Trimming removed 2 bases from V and 2 bases from J, with 11 bases in between. The CDR3 totals 15 residues. CDR1 and CDR2 from the germline V gene are KGHDR and SFDVKD. The CDR3 spells CATSDSGPPQETQYF. The CDR3 region has the DNA TGTGCCACCAGTGATTCGGGACCGCCGCAAGAGACCCAGTACTTC.

At least ten counts were recorded for this clonotype. The chain joins TRBV28 to TRBJ2-7; 9 bases agree with TRBD1. CDR1 is MDHEN and CDR2 is SYDVKM in the germline V gene. Trimming removed 5 bases from V and 5 bases from J; junction bases left unmatched: 13. The CDR3 extends over 16 amino acids. The DNA for the CDR3 is TGTGCCAGCAGTGCCCCAGCCGGGACAGGGACCCACGAGCAGTACTTC. Translation gives CASSAPAGTGTHEQYF.

This clonotype has at least ten counts. The chain links TRBV7-2 to TRBJ2-5; D is perhaps TRBD1 or TRBD2 (5 bases each). Germline V lookup: CDR1 SGHTA, CDR2 FQGNSA. The length of the CDR3 is 18 residues. V lost 0 bases to trimming and J lost 5 bases, with 22 bases between them. DNA of the CDR3: TGTGCCAGCAGCTTAGCTACTAATATCCGGGGCCCTGGGGAGACCCAGTACTTC. This codes for CASSLATNIRGPGETQYF.

The rearrangement joins TRBV7-9 to TRBJ1-2, with D perhaps matching TRBD1 (6 bases). From germline, CDR1 is SEHNR and CDR2 FQNEAQ (reference sequence). The CDR3 length is 14 residues. Trimming took off 5 bases at V and 4 bases at J, with 14 bases between the two ends. The chain's CDR3 is CASSPAGRGYGYTF. The CDR3 DNA sequence: TGTGCCAGCAGCCCCGCGGGCAGGGGCTATGGCTACACCTTC.

V usage is TRBV12-3 or TRBV12-4 and J usage is TRBJ2-6; D might be TRBD1 (5 bases). V was pared by 6 bases and J by 3 bases, with 18 bases between. The CDR3 extends over 17 amino acids. This CDR3 reads CASSFLRGTHGANVLTF. The DNA of the CDR3 is TGTGCCAGCAGCTTCCTTAGGGGTACACATGGGGCCAACGTCCTGACTTTC.

There are many counts of this clonotype. The chain uses TRBV7-2 and TRBJ2-7, with D maybe TRBD2 (5 bases). Germline CDR1 reads SGHTA; CDR2 reads FQGNSA. Trimming cost V 5 bases and J 6 bases, with 17 bases left between them. This CDR3 spans 14 amino acids. In DNA, the CDR3 is TGTGCCAGCAGCCAGACGGGGTTGAGAACCGAGCAGTACTTC. The encoded protein is CASSQTGLRTEQYF. Using reference TRBV7-2 and TRBJ2-7 for the parts outside the CDR3, the full variable domain is GAGVSQSPSNKVTEKGKDVELRCDPISGHTALYWYRQSLGQGLEFLIYFQGNSAPDKSGLPSDRFSAERTGGSVSTLTIQRTQQEDSAVYLCASSQTGLRTEQYFGPGTRLTVT.

This clonotype was seen many times. This chain uses TRBV7-2 with TRBJ1-5, with 7 bases that match TRBD1. V dropped 5 bases and J dropped 7; count of bases not matched to a gene: 11. CDR1 and CDR2 (germline): SGHTA, FQGNSA. This CDR3 region has 15 residues. CDR3 nucleotide sequence: TGTGCCAGCAGCCCCGCCCGACAGGGTGGGCAGCCCCAGCATTTT. Translating it yields CASSPARQGGQPQHF.

In its sample, this clonotype was seen many times. The chain carries TRBV30 and TRBJ2-5; the match to TRBD1 covers 7 bases. The CDR3 has 11 amino acids. Losses at the gene ends were 8 bases for V and 2 bases for J; bases not matched to a gene: 2. The germline V gene encodes CDR1 GTSNPN and CDR2 SVGIG (reference sequence). For the CDR3, the DNA is TGTGCCGGGGGACAGCAAGAGACCCAGTACTTC. Encoded protein: CAGGQQETQYF.

This clonotype was seen at least ten times. The chain links TRBV27 to TRBJ1-5; D is uncertain. CDR1 is MNHEY, CDR2 SMNVEV, per germline (reference sequence). The CDR3 loop spans 14 amino acids. Deletions cut 4 bases from V and 5 bases from J, with 12 bases between. The CDR3 protein is CASSSVRGYQPQHF. CDR3 nucleotides: TGTGCCAGCAGTTCGGTCAGAGGATATCAGCCCCAGCATTTT.

This clonotype has a count of ten or more. The chain employs TRBV7-3 and TRBJ2-7; perhaps TRBD2 as D (5 bases). Germline loops: CDR1 SGHTA, CDR2 FQGTGA. The CDR3 has 13 residues. Deletions cut 5 bases from V and 5 bases from J, with 13 bases between. CDR3 sequence reads: CASSLIPGDEQYF. CDR3 DNA: TGTGCCAGCAGCCTCATCCCCGGGGACGAGCAGTACTTC. Full variable domain (remainder filled in from reference TRBV7-3 and TRBJ2-7): GAGVSQTPSNKVTEKGKYVELRCDPISGHTALYWYRQSLGQGPEFLIYFQGTGAADDSGLPNDRFFAVRPEGSVSTLKIQRTERGDSAVYLCASSLIPGDEQYFGPGTRLTVT.